These T cell receptor beta chains were read from a single sample in a study of cytomegalovirus exposure and HLA in healthy donors. The protocol was immunoSEQ multiplex PCR, while the TCRdb copy is restricted to in-frame clones and leaves out a portion. The sample contains roughly 110,000 clones, around three quarters of which appear only once. Sequencing input: PBMCs. These receptors all stem from a woman in her twenties or thirties in good health and CMV-seronegative. CDR3s include the opening cysteine and the closing phenylalanine or tryptophan. D genes are given only for firm matches. The size of a clone is reported for some rows only, either as once, few or many, or as a class for expanded clones.

J | size | D | V | CDR3 | DNA
TRBJ1-5 | few | TRBD1 | TRBV7-3 | CASSPRWGTGRNQPQHF | TGTGCCAGCAGCCCGAGATGGGGGACAGGACGCAATCAGCCCCAGCATTTT
TRBJ1-1 | . | . | TRBV30 | CACTRATGLVTEAFF | TGTGCCTGTACCCGGGCTACAGGGTTGGTCACTGAAGCTTTCTTT
TRBJ2-1 | . | TRBD2 | TRBV7-9 | CASSPRLATNNEQFF | TGTGCCAGCAGCCCCAGACTAGCGACGAACAATGAGCAGTTCTTC
TRBJ2-5 | . | . | TRBV11-3 | CASSPLVGLLETQYF | TGTGCCAGCAGCCCTTTAGTTGGGCTCCTGGAGACCCAGTACTTC
TRBJ1-1 | . | . | TRBV30 | CAWSLSGTEAFF | TGTGCCTGGAGTTTGAGTGGCACTGAAGCTTTCTTT
TRBJ1-1 | once | TRBD1 | TRBV5-1 | CASSFRDRGNTEAFF | TGCGCCAGCAGCTTCCGGGACAGGGGGAACACTGAAGCTTTCTTT
TRBJ1-4 | . | . | TRBV7-9 | CASSLGVGGRANEKLFF | TGTGCCAGCAGCTTAGGTGTTGGAGGACGCGCGAATGAAAAACTGTTTTTT
TRBJ1-1 | . | . | TRBV7-9 | CASSPGSSRGTEAFF | TGTGCCAGCAGCCCGGGCTCTTCTCGGGGCACTGAAGCTTTCTTT
TRBJ2-7 | once | . | TRBV4-1 | CASSPGGGIPYEQYF | TGCGCCAGCAGCCCCGGCGGCGGGATCCCCTACGAGCAGTACTTC
TRBJ1-5 | . | . | TRBV30 | CAWARGSNQPQHF | TGTGCCTGGGCAAGGGGGAGCAATCAGCCCCAGCATTTT